This entry concerns a single TCR beta chain. Antigen: not known. The germline gives CDR1 MNHEY, CDR2 SVGAGI. Trimming took 8 bases from V and 5 from J, leaving 18 bases between them. CDR3 length: 14 residues. These data come from a study of radiotherapy plus CTLA-4 blockade in lung cancer. General study points: In blood, after radiotherapy plus ipilimumab, tumor-derived TCR clones expanded.

Data came from immunoSEQ multiplex PCR; TCRdb stores just in-frame clones and leaves some out. The sample lists some 37,000 clones; roughly 72% were seen once. This clonotype was obtained from a human donor with non-small cell lung cancer who had stable disease on radiotherapy plus ipilimumab. V and J are TRBV6-5 and TRBJ2-5, with D possibly TRBD2 on 7 matching bases. The sequencing here drew on peripheral blood, taken from a patient treated with radiotherapy plus ipilimumab. The DNA for the CDR3 is TGTGCCAGCGGGGACGGGGGGCAGAGGGAGACCCAGTACTTC. This gives the protein CASGDGGQRETQYF.